The next 21 T cell receptor beta chains were all read from a single sample in a study of tumor and adjacent non-tumor tissue in lung cancer. TCRbeta libraries were built with three rounds of nested PCR, modified from ARM-PCR. TCRdb fed the multiplex PCR reads into MiXCR, producing one record per CDR3 protein. Altogether 98,000 or so distinct CDR3 sequences are present, less than 85% being singletons, with the ten largest covering 30%. The template was RNA from unsorted bulk tissue. This non-tumor lung sample came from over 3 cm beyond the tumor edge. The sequenced material came from distant non-tumor lung tissue. The receptors here all came from a man aged 55-75 years with small cell lung cancer.

This clonotype was observed a few times. Its ends do not fully match the called genes, so a read error is possible. J is TRBJ1-2 and V is TRBV29-1; D is possibly TRBD1 (5 bases). Per the germline V gene, CDR1 is SQVTM and CDR2 is ANQGSEA. This CDR3 spans 14 amino acids. The CDR3, as DNA: TGCAGCGTAGGGAATGGCAGGGCCGGCTATGGCCACACCTTC. This gives the protein CSVGNGRAGYGHTF.

Note on this clonotype: An end of the junction does not agree with germline; a read error may underlie this. The rearrangement links TRBV4-2 to TRBJ2-5; the D call may be TRBD1 or TRBD2 (5 bases each). This CDR3 has 15 residues. Germline V gene data show CDR1 as LGHNA and CDR2 as YNFKEQ. The CDR3 region is CASGQDGTTQETRYF. Here the CDR3 DNA reads TGTGCCAGCGGCCAAGATGGGACCACTCAAGAGACCCGGTACTTC.

In the case of this clonotype: No conserved phenylalanine or tryptophan is present at the end of the CDR3, so a read error is the likely explanation. The genes are TRBV5-4 and TRBJ2-2, with D perhaps TRBD2 (6 bases). Germline CDR1 reads SGHNT; CDR2 reads YYREEE (reference sequence). The CDR3 contains 16 residues. The V end was cut by 1 base, the J end by 9 bases, with 19 bases between. The CDR3 sequence is CASSLRGLANPRELFV. DNA of the CDR3: TGTGCCAGCAGCTTGAGAGGCCTAGCGAACCCCAGGGAGCTGTTTGTT.

Worth noting for this clonotype: Its ends do not fully match the called genes, so a read error is possible. The V call is TRBV6-5, the J call TRBJ2-1, with TRBD2 matching over 11 bases. Germline CDR1 MNHEY, CDR2 SVGAGI. The CDR3 has 17 residues. CDR3 bases: TGTGTCAGCAGTTACTCGATCAGGGGACTAGCGGACGATGAGCAATTCTTC. It codes for CVSSYSIRGLADDEQFF.

In regard to this clonotype: One end of the junction does not line up with germline, which may come from a read error. The chain joins TRBV6-1 to TRBJ2-3; 11 bases agree with TRBD2. Germline CDR1 MNHNS, CDR2 SASEGT. The CDR3 is 15 residues long. This CDR3 reads CVSLSLLAGADTQYF. CDR3 DNA: TGTGTCAGCTTATCGCTACTAGCGGGAGCAGATACGCAGTATTTT.

In this sample, this clonotype turned up once. At one of its ends the junction is not consistent with the germline gene, which may arise from a read error. This chain links TRBV11-2 with TRBJ2-3, with D tentatively TRBD2 (5 bases). The CDR3 loop spans 13 amino acids. Germline V CDR1 and CDR2: SGHAT, FQNNGV. The CDR3 nucleotides read TGTACCAGCAGCATGGACTGGACAGATACGCAGTATTTT. It encodes CTSSMDWTDTQYF.

For this clonotype: This CDR3 fails to terminate in the conserved phenylalanine or tryptophan, so it likely reflects a read error. Because the CDR3's place on the DNA is in doubt, the DNA is left out and the CDR3 is given as listed by TCRdb. The chain employs TRBV2 and TRBJ1-6. The germline CDR1 and CDR2 sequences are SNHLY and FYNNEI. The CDR3 numbers 13 amino acids, ends counted. This chain's CDR3 is CASTGYRDSHFHI.

With respect to this clonotype: This may arise from a read error, as a much more abundant clone is one base away. The chain uses TRBV5-1 and TRBJ2-1; 9 bases line up with TRBD2. The CDR3 is made up of 14 amino acids. Trimming took 3 bases from V and 9 from J; bases not matched to a gene: 7. Germline V gene lookup returns CDR1 SGHRS and CDR2 YFSETQ. The CDR3 bases are TGCGCCAGCAGCTCATTAGTAGCGGGAGTTGAGCAGTTCTTC. This gives the protein CASSSLVAGVEQFF. Using reference TRBV5-1 and TRBJ2-1 for the parts outside the CDR3, the full variable domain is KAGVTQTPRYLIKTRGQQVTLSCSPISGHRSVSWYQQTPGQGLQFLFEYFSETQRNKGNFPGRFSGRQFSNSRSEMNVSTLELGDSALYLCASSSLVAGVEQFFGPGTRLTVL.

Comment on this clonotype: The junction differs from germline at one of its ends, possibly a read error. The chain carries TRBV6-2 or TRBV6-3 and TRBJ2-5; no reliable D call. The germline V gene encodes CDR1 MNHEY and CDR2 SVGEGT. The CDR3 has 13 residues. CDR3 DNA sequence: TGTACCAGCAGTTACGAGGTCCAAGAGACTCAGTACTTC. As protein: CTSSYEVQETQYF.

A word on this clonotype: No conserved phenylalanine or tryptophan ends this CDR3, so it is likely a read error. The chain recombines TRBV11-2 with TRBJ2-1; weak D call: TRBD2 (5 bases). Germline values: CDR1 SGHAT, CDR2 FQNNGV. The CDR3 covers 15 residues. Here the CDR3 reads CANSLAPSSCNEQFS. The CDR3 DNA reads as TGTGCCAACAGCTTAGCCCCTAGCTCCTGCAATGAGCAGTTCTCC.

The V call is TRBV29-1, the J call TRBJ2-5; TRBD2 is a possible D gene (5 bases). The V end was cut by 5 bases, the J end by 14 bases, with 21 bases between. Germline-derived CDR1 and CDR2 are SQVTM and ANQGSEA. This CDR3 is 12 amino acids long. The DNA for the CDR3 is TGCAGCGTTCGGATGGTTAGGGAGACGCATTACTTC. This translates into CSVRMVRETHYF.

This clonotype is a singleton in its sample. V and J are TRBV6-1 and TRBJ2-7; no firm D call. Germline V CDR1 and CDR2: MNHNS, SASEGT. The CDR3 length is 12 residues. CDR3 in amino acids: CASSEKVYEHYV. The CDR3 DNA sequence: TGTGCCAGCAGTGAGAAGGTGTACGAGCATTACGTC.

With regard to this clonotype: The junction does not match germline at one end; this may be a read error. The chain combines TRBV6-6 with TRBJ1-1; weak D call: TRBD1 (5 bases). Germline V gene data show CDR1 as MNHNY and CDR2 as SVGAGI (reference sequence). There are 14 residues in the CDR3. The CDR3 reads CASSLTETNIEAFF. CDR3 DNA: TGTGCCAGCAGTCTGACAGAGACCAACATTGAAGCTTTCTTT.

Judged by abundance, this clonotype is medium-sized (0.01 to 0.1%). The chain employs TRBV29-1 and TRBJ2-2; possibly TRBD2 for D (6 bases). There are 13 residues in the CDR3. Trimming removed 3 bases from V and 1 base from J, with 6 bases in between. Germline assignment: CDR1 SQVTM and CDR2 ANQGSEA. The CDR3 bases are TGCAGCGTTGACGGGGGGAACACCGGGGAGCTGTTTTTT. Protein sequence: CSVDGGNTGELFF.

This clonotype was found once. A junction end diverges from the germline sequence, so it may reflect a read error. The chain employs TRBV6-2 or TRBV6-3 and TRBJ2-3; the match to TRBD1 covers 7 bases. Germline CDR1 and CDR2: MNHEY and SVGEGT. This CDR3 has 17 residues. The CDR3 here is CASRALPGQWARNTQCF. CDR3 nucleotide sequence: TGTGCCAGCAGAGCCTTGCCGGGACAGTGGGCGCGAAATACGCAGTGTTTT.

This rearrangement joins TRBV29-1 to TRBJ2-3; 7 bases line up with TRBD2. The CDR3 spans 16 residues. Germline V CDR1 and CDR2: SQVTM, ANQGSEA. After removal of 6 bases from V and 3 bases from J, the junction contained 15 bases not matched to a gene. The CDR3 protein is CSVAGVTGASTDTQYF. The CDR3 region has the DNA TGCAGCGTCGCGGGGGTAACGGGCGCTAGTACAGATACGCAGTATTTT.

This clonotype was observed a few times. The V and J genes are TRBV10-3 and TRBJ1-4, with D maybe TRBD1 (6 bases). This CDR3 comprises 14 residues. V lost 2 bases and J 5 bases, leaving 9 bases between the germline ends. Germline CDR1 is ENHRY and CDR2 is SYGVKD. CDR3 region: CAISERGTNEKLFF. As DNA, the CDR3 is TGTGCCATCAGTGAGAGGGGGACGAATGAAAAACTGTTTTTT.

Points on this clonotype: Being one base from a much bigger clone, this may be a read error. The V and J genes are TRBV30 and TRBJ1-5, with D possibly being TRBD1 (6 bases). Germline CDR1 and CDR2: GTSNPN and SVGIG (reference sequence). CDR3 size: 13 residues. Here the CDR3 reads CAWGTDSYQPQQF. The CDR3 nucleotides are TGTGCCTGGGGAACGGACAGCTATCAGCCCCAGCAGTTT.

This sequence joins TRBV19 and TRBJ1-5; 10 bases line up with TRBD1. The length of the CDR3 is 15 residues. After removal of 5 bases from V and 5 bases from J, the junction contained 6 bases not matched to a gene. Looked up from germline, CDR1 is LNHDA and CDR2 is SQIVND (reference sequence). In nucleotides, the CDR3 is TGTGCCAGTAGTTCAAGACAGGGGGCCGATCAGCCCCAGCATTTT. Translation: CASSSRQGADQPQHF.

Of note for this clonotype: One end of the junction varies from germline; a read error may be responsible. The rearrangement uses TRBV29-1 and TRBJ2-3; TRBD2 matches 7 bases. The CDR3 contains 13 residues. The germline V gene encodes CDR1 SQVTM and CDR2 ANQGSEA. The CDR3 coding sequence is TGCAGCGTTAAACGGGAGGCCACAGATACGCATTATTTT. Translated, it gives CSVKREATDTHYF.

Details on this clonotype: The CDR3 carries no conserved terminal phenylalanine or tryptophan, so it likely arises from a read error. J is TRBJ2-5 and V is TRBV5-1, with D perhaps assigned TRBD1 or TRBD2 (7 bases each). Germline V gene lookup returns CDR1 SGHRS and CDR2 YFSETQ. The CDR3 is 16 residues long. The CDR3 DNA sequence: TGCACCAGTAATGAGGGGGCTAGCGGAGAACAAGAGACCCAGTACTCC. It specifies CTSNEGASGEQETQYS.